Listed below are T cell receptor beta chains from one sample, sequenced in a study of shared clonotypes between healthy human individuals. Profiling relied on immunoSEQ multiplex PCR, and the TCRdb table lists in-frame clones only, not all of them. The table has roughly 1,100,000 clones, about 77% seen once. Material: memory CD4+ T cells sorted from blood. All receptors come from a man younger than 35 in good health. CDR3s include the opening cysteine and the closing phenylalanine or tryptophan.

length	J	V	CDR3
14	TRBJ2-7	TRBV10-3	CAIRRNPPSYEQYF
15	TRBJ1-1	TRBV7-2	CASSKRGQGGTEAFF
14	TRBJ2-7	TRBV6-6	CASSYSRGSYEQYF
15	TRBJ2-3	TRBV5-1	CASSLGDRLTDTQYF
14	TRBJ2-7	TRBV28	CASHTGYAPYEQYF
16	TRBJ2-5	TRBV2	CASSISGTHLGETQYF
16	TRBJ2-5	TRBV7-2	CASSSGLAGVSKTQYF
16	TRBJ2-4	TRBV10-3	CAISGDPWEAKNIQYF
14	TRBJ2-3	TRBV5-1	CASSRLAAADTQYF
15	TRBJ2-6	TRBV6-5	CASSRDGSGANVLTF
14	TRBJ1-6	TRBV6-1	CASSGFREGSPLHF
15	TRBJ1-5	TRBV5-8	CASSRNRASNQPQHF
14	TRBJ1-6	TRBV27	CASSSTGLGSPLHF
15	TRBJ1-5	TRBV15	CATSSAGTGVQPQHF
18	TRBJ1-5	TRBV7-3	CASSLPRDGEGGNQPQHF
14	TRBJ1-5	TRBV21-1	CASSNGGPGEPQHF
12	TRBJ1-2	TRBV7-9	CASSLNTRGYTF
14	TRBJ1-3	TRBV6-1	CASRPSGSGNTIYF
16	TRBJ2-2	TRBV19	CASKDSQNTNTGELFF
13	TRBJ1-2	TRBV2	CASSESERVGYTF
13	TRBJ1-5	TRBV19	CASVGTSDQPQHF
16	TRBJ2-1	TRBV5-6	CASSPPASGSYNEQFF